This T cell receptor beta chain was obtained from a study of cytomegalovirus exposure and HLA in healthy donors. Whole-study findings and limits: TCR beta V- and J-gene trimming, according to a later analysis, was linked to a missense DCLRE1C variant. In an earlier analysis, productive rearrangement rates for most beta V segments clustered near 87% or 30%. Most TCR sequences were rare, but some public TCRs occurred in many donors. According to the study, roughly 160 TCR beta chains were cytomegalovirus-associated.

About this clone: Its antigen is unidentified.

The PCR employed 60 Vbeta primers together with 13 Jbeta primers. Using immunoSEQ multiplex PCR, the repertoire was profiled, and TCRdb retains in-frame clones only, with some absent. Seen here are more than 85,000 clones, about 80% observed once, and the top ten hold about 8%. This CDR3 region has 19 residues. V trimming: 0 bases; J trimming: 8 bases; junction bases outside the gene matches: 18. Per the germline V gene, CDR1 is SNHLY and CDR2 is FYNNEI. The TCR originated in a woman aged 45-59 years in good health and CMV-seropositive. Sequencing was performed on PBMCs. This chain links TRBV2 with TRBJ2-1; 8 bases fit TRBD2. This CDR3 is CASSEALLPGLAQRDEQFF. CDR3 nucleotide sequence: TGTGCCAGCAGTGAAGCGCTTCTCCCCGGACTAGCTCAGAGGGATGAGCAGTTCTTC.